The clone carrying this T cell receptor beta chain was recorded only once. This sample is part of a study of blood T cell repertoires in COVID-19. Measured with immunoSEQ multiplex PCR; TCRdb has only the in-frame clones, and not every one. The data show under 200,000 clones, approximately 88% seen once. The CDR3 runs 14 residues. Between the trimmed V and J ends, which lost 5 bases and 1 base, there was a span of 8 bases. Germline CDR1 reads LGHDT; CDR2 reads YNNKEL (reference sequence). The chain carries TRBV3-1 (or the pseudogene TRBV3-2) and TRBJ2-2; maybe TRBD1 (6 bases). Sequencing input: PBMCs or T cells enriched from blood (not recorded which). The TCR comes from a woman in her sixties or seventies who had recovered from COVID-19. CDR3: CASSYRENTGELFF. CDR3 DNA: TGTGCCAGCAGCTACAGGGAGAACACCGGGGAGCTGTTTTTT.